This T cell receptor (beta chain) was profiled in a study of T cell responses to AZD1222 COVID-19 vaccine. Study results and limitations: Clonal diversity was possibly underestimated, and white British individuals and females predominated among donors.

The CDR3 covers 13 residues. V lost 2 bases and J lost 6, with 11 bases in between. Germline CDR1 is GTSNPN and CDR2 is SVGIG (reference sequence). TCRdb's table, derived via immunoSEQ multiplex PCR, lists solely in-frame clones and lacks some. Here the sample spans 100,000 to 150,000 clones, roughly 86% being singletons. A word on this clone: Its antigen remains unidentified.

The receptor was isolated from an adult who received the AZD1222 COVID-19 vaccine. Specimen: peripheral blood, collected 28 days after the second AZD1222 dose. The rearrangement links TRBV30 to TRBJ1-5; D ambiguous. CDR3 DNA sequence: TGTGCCTGGAGTAACCGGGTTAGTCAGCCCCAGCATTTT. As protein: CAWSNRVSQPQHF.